This TCR beta chain was found in a study of a mutant IDH1 vaccine in newly diagnosed glioma. This clone appeared a few times. The target antigen is unknown. The time point was: week 35, safety follow-up. The investigators gave 300 ug of mutant IDH1 20-mer peptide in each vaccine dose, together with topical imiquimod. The CDR3 runs 15 residues. The germline gives CDR1 SEHNR, CDR2 FQNEAQ (reference sequence). Losses at the gene ends were 6 bases for V and 4 bases for J; bases not matched to a gene: 8. Data came from immunoSEQ multiplex PCR; TCRdb stores just in-frame clones and leaves some out. Among about 50,000 clones listed, approximately 80% were seen once.

This specimen consisted of PBMCs, obtained from a glioma patient whose treatment included an IDH1 peptide vaccine. This TCR derives from a man between 40 and 49 years old with glioma. The chain joins TRBV7-9 to TRBJ2-3; 9 bases are a match to TRBD2. The DNA of the CDR3 is TGTGCCAGCAGACCAACTAGCGGGCCCCCAGATACGCAGTATTTT. Translation: CASRPTSGPPDTQYF. The whole variable domain, remainder taken from reference TRBV7-9 and TRBJ2-3, is DTGVSQNPRHKITKRGQNVTFRCDPISEHNRLYWYRQTLGQGPEFLTYFQNEAQLEKSRLLSDRFSAERPKGSFSTLEIQRTEQGDSAMYLCASRPTSGPPDTQYFGPGTRLTVL.